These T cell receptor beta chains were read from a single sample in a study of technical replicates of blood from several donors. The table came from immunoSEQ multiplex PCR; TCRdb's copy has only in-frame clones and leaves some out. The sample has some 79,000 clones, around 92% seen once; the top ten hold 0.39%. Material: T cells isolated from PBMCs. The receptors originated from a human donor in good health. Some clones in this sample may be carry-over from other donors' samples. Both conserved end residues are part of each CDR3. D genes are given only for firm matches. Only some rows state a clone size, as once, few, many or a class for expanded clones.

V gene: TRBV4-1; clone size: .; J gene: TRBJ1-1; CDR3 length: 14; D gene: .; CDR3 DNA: TGCGCCAGCAGCCAAGACCCCCGAACCCTCGGAGCTTTCTTT; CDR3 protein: CASSQDPRTLGAFF
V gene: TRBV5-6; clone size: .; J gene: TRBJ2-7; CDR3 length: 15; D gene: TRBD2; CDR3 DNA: TGTGCCAGCAGTTCGGGGTGGGGGGGCTCCTACGAGCAGTACTTC; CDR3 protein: CASSSGWGGSYEQYF
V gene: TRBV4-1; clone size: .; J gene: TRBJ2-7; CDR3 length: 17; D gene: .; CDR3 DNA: TGCGCCAGCAGCCAAGATAAGTTGGGGCGGGGCTCCTACGAGCAGTACTTC; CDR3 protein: CASSQDKLGRGSYEQYF
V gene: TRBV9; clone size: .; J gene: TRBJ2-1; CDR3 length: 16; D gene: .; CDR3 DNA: TGTGCCAGCAGCGCGACAGGAATCTCGTTCTACAATGAGCAGTTCTTC; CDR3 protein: CASSATGISFYNEQFF
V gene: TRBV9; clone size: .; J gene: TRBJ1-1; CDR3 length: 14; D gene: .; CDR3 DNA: TGTGCCAGCAGCGTCTCAGGTATGAACACTGAAGCTTTCTTT; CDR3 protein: CASSVSGMNTEAFF
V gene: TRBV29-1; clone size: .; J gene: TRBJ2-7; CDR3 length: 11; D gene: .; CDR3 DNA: TGCAGCGTCAGGACAGCCTACGAGCAGTACTTC; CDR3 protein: CSVRTAYEQYF
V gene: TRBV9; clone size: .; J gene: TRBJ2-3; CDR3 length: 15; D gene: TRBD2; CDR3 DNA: TGTGCCAGCAGCGCCCTAGCGGAGGGCACAGATACGCAGTATTTT; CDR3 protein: CASSALAEGTDTQYF
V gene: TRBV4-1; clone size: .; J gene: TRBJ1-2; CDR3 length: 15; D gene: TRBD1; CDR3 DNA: TGCGCCAGCAGCCGGAAATACTACAGGGGTACAGGCTACACCTTC; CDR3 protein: CASSRKYYRGTGYTF
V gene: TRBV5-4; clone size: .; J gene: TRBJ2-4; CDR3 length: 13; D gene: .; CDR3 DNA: TGTGCCAGCAGCCCAAGGGGTATAGACATTCAGTACTTC; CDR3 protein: CASSPRGIDIQYF
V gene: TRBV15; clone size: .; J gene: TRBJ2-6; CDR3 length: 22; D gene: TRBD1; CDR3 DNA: TGTGCCACCAGCAGAGAAAGGGAGCTATTCGGGACAGGGGGATCTGGGGCCAACGTCCTGACTTTC; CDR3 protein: CATSRERELFGTGGSGANVLTF
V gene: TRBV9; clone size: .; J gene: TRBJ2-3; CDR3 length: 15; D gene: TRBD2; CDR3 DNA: TGTGCCAGCAGCGTAGGGGGGGGATCCACAGTTACGCAGTATTTT; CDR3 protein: CASSVGGGSTVTQYF
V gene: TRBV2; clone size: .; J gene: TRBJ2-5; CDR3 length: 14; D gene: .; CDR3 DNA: TGTGCCAGCAGTACGGGACTCATCGCGGAGACCCAGTACTTC; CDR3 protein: CASSTGLIAETQYF
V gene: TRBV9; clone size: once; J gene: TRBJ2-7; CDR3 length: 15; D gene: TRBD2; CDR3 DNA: TGTGCCAGCAGCGTAGGGCTAGCGGGACACTACGAGCAGTACTTC; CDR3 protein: CASSVGLAGHYEQYF
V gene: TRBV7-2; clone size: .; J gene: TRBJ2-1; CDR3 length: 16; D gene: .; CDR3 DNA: TGTGCCAGCAGTCCCGGGGGAATTACTTCCTACAATGAGCAGTTCTTC; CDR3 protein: CASSPGGITSYNEQFF
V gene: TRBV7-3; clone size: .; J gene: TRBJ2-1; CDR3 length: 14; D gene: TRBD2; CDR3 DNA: TGTGCCAGCAGCCCAGGGACTAGCCTTAATGAGCAGTTCTTC; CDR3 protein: CASSPGTSLNEQFF
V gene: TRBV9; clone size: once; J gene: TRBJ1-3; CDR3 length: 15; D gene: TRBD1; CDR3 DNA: TGTGCCAGCAAAGGACAGGCTGCCTCTGGAAACACCATATATTTT; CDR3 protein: CASKGQAASGNTIYF
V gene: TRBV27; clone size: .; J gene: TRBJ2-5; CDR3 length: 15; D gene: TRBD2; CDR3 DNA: TGTGCCAGCAGTTTACTAGGGAGGGCGCTGGAGACCCAGTACTTC; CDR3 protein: CASSLLGRALETQYF
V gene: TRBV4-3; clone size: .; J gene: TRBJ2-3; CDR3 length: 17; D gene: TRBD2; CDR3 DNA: TGCGCCAGCAGCCAAGATCCTGGACTAGCGGGAGCAGATACGCAGTATTTT; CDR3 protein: CASSQDPGLAGADTQYF
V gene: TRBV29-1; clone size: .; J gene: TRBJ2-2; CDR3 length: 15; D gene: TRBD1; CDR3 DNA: TGCAGCGTTGTAGGGGGCATAAGGGACACCGGGGAGCTGTTTTTT; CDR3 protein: CSVVGGIRDTGELFF
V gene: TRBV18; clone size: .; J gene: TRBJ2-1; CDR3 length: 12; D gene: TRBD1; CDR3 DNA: TGTGCCAGCTCAGGGGACAGCAATGAGCAGTTCTTC; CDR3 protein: CASSGDSNEQFF
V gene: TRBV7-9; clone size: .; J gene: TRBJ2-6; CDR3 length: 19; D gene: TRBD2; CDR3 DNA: TGTGCCAGCAGGGGGTATAGCGGGAGAAACTCAGCTGGGGCCAACGTCCTGACTTTC; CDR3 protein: CASRGYSGRNSAGANVLTF
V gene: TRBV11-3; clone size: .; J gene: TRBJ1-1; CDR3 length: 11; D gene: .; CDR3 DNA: TGTGCCAGCAGCTTAGCAGGAGAAGCTTTCTTT; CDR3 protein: CASSLAGEAFF
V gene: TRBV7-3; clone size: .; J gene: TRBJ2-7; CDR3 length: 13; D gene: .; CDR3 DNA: TGTGCCAGCAGCTTAATCCCCTTGAGCGAGCAGTACTTC; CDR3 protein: CASSLIPLSEQYF
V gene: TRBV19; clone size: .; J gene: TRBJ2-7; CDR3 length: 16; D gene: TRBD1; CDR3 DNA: TGTGCCAGTAGTATAGGCCGGGCAGGGGGCCCCTACGAGCAGTACTTC; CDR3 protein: CASSIGRAGGPYEQYF
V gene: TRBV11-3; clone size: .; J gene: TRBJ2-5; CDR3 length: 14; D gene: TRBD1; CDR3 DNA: TGTGCCAGCCTACCGACAGGGGGCAAAGAGACCCAGTACTTC; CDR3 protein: CASLPTGGKETQYF
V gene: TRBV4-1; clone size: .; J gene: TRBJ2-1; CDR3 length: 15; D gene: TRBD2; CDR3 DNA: TGCGCCAGCAGCCAAAGTGGGAGGGCCTACAATGAGCAGTTCTTC; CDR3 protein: CASSQSGRAYNEQFF
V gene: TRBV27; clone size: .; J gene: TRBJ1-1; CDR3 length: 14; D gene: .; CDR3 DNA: TGTGCCAGCAGTTATGGGAGGGGAGACACTGAAGCTTTCTTT; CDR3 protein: CASSYGRGDTEAFF
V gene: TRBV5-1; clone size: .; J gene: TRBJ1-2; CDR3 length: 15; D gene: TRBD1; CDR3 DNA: TGCGCCAGCAGCTTGCAGACAGGGGCCAACTATGGCTACACCTTC; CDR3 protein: CASSLQTGANYGYTF
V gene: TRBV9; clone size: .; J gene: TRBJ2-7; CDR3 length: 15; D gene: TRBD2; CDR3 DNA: TGTGCCAGCAGCGTGGGACTAGCGCTCTCCTACGAGCAGTACTTC; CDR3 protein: CASSVGLALSYEQYF
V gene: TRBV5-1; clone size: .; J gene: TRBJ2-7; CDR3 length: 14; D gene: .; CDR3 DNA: TGCGCCAGCAGCTTTAGACAGAGAGGTGACGAGCAGTACTTC; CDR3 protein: CASSFRQRGDEQYF
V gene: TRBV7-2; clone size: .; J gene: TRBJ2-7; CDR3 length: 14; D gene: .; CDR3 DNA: TGTGCCAGCAGCTTAGCAGGGGCGGCCCACGAGCAGTACTTC; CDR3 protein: CASSLAGAAHEQYF
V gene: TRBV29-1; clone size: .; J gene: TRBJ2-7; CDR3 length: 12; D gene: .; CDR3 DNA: TGCAGTGCCCTGGCGGGACGCTACGAGCAGTACTTC; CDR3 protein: CSALAGRYEQYF
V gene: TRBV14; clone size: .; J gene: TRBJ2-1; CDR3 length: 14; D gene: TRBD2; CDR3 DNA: TGTGCCAGCAGCCATAGCGGGAGAGTCCGTGAGCAGTTCTTC; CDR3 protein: CASSHSGRVREQFF
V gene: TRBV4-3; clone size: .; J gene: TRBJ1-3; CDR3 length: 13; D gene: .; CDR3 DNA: TGCGCCAGCAGCCCATCCTCTGGAAACACCATATATTTT; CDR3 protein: CASSPSSGNTIYF
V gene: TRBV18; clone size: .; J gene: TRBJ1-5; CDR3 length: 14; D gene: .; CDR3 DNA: TGTGCCAGCTCACCGTCGGGAAATGATCAGCCCCAGCATTTT; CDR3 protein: CASSPSGNDQPQHF